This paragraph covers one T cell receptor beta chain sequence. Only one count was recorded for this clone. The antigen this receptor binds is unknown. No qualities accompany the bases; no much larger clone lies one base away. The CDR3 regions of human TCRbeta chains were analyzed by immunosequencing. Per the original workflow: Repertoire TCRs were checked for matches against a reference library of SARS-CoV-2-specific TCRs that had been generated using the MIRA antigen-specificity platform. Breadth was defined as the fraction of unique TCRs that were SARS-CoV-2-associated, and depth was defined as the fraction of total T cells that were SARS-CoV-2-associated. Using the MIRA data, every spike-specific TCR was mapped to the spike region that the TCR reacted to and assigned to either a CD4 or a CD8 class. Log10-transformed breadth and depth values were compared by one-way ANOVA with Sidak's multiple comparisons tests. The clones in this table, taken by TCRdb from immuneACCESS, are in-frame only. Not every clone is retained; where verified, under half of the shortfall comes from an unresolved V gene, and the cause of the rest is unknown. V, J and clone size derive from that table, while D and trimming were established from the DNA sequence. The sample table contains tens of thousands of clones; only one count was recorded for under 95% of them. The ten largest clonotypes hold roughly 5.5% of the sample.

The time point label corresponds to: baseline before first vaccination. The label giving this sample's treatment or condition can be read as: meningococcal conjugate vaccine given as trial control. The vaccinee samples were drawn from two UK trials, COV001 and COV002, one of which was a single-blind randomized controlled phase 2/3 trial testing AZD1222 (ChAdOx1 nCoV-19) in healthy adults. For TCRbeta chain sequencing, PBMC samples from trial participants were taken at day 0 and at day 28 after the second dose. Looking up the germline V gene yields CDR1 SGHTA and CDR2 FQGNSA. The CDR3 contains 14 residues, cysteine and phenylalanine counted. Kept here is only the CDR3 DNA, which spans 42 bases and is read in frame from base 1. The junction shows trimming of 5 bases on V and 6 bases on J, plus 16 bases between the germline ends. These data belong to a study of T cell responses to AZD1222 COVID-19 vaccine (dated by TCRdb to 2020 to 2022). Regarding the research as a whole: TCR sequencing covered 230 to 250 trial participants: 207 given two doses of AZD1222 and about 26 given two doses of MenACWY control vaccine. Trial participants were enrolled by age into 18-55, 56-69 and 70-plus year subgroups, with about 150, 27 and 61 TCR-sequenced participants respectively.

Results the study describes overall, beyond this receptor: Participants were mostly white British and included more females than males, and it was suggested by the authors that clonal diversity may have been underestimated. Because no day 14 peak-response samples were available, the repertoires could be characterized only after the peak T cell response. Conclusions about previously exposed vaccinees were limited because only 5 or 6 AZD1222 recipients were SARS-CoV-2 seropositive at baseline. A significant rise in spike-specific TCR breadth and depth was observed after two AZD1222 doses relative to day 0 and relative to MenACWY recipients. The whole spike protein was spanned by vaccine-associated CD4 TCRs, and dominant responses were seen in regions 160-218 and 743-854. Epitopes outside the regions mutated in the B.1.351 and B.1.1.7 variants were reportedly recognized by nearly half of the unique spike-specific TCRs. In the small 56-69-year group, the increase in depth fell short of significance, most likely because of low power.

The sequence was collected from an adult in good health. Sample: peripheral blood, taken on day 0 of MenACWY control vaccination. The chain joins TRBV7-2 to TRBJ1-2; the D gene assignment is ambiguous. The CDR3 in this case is CASSRSTDYHGYTF. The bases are TGTGCCAGCAGCCGTAGTACAGATTACCATGGCTACACCTTC.